This T cell receptor beta chain stems from a study of T cells expressing NK-cell markers. Study findings and constraints: In several donors, these clonotypes also led the CD3+CD56-NKG2C+ fraction.

The V gene's germline CDR1 is MNHNS and CDR2 SASEGT. The CDR3 has 13 residues. In the case of this clonotype: Antigen unknown.

TCRdb reanalyzed the 5' RACE reads, giving one entry per CDR3 protein sequence and no DNA. This sample contains roughly 390,000 distinct CDR3 sequences. This sequence joins TRBV6-1 and TRBJ1-1; no DNA is available, so the TRBD1 call from TCRdb remains unchecked. The sample comprised blood T cells: a sorted CD56 or NKG2C T cell subset, CD4+ or CD8+ T cells, or bulk PBMC T cells (not recorded which). The receptor was derived from a woman aged 45 to 65 in good health. The CDR3 reads CASSDVRNTEAFF.